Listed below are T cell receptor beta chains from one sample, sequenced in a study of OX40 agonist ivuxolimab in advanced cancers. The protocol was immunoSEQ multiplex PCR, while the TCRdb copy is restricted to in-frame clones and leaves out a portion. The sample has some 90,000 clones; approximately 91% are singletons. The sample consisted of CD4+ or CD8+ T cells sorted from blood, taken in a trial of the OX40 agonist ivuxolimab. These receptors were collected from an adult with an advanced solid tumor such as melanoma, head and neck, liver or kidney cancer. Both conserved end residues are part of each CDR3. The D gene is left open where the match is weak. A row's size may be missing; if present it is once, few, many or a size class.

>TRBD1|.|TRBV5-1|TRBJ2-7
CASSLDGQGSYEQYF
TGCGCCAGCAGCTTGGACGGACAGGGCTCCTACGAGCAGTACTTC
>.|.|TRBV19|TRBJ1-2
CASRRTLYGYTF
TGTGCCAGTAGACGGACACTCTATGGCTACACCTTC
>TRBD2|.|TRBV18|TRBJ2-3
CASSPGSGSIFDTQYF
TGTGCCAGCTCACCTGGGAGCGGGAGTATTTTTGATACGCAGTATTTT
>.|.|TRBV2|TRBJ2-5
CASRRQEETQYF
TGTGCCAGCAGGAGACAAGAAGAGACCCAGTACTTC
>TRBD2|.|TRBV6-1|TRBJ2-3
CASSEAASGVLDTQYF
TGTGCCAGCAGTGAAGCGGCTAGCGGCGTCTTAGATACGCAGTATTTT
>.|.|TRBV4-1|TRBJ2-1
CASSQEGGISYNEQFF
TGCGCCAGCAGCCAAGAGGGGGGAATCTCCTACAATGAGCAGTTCTTC
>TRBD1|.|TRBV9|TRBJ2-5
CASSGTTGVGETQYF
TGTGCCAGCAGCGGAACGACAGGGGTGGGAGAGACCCAGTACTTC
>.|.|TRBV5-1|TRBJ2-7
CASSLWTDYEQYF
TGCGCCAGCAGCTTATGGACAGATTACGAGCAGTACTTC
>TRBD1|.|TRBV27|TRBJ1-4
CASRLGGTGVEKLFF
TGTGCCAGCAGGTTGGGGGGCACAGGGGTTGAAAAACTGTTTTTT
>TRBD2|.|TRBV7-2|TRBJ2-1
CASSPGLASNEQFF
TGTGCCAGCAGCCCGGGACTAGCGAGCAATGAGCAGTTCTTC
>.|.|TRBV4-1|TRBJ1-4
CASSKGLATNEKLFF
TGCGCCAGCAGCAAAGGACTTGCAACTAATGAAAAACTGTTTTTT
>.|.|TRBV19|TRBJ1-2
CASSMPSGYGYTF
TGTGCCAGTAGTATGCCTAGCGGCTATGGCTACACCTTC
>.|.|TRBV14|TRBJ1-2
CASSDLTNTPAGGYTF
TGTGCCAGCAGCGACCTCACCAACACCCCGGCGGGTGGCTACACCTTC
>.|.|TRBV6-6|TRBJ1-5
CASSNRDGNQPQHF
TGTGCCAGCAGCAACCGGGACGGAAATCAGCCCCAGCATTTT
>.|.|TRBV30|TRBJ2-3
CAWRHYTDTQYF
TGTGCCTGGAGGCACTACACAGATACGCAGTATTTT
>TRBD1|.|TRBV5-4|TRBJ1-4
CASSSTGVNEKLFF
TGTGCCAGCAGCTCGACAGGGGTTAATGAAAAACTGTTTTTT
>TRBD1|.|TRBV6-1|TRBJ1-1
CASSTGEWNTEAFF
TGTGCCAGCAGTACAGGGGAATGGAACACTGAAGCTTTCTTT
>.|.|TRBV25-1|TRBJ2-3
CASSSGADTQYF
TGTGCCAGCAGCTCAGGTGCAGATACGCAGTATTTT
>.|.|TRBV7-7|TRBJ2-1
CASSPGSIREQFF
TGTGCCAGCAGCCCCGGCTCAATAAGAGAGCAGTTCTTC
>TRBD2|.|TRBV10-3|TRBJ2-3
CAISQGASGSGTDTQYF
TGTGCCATCAGTCAGGGGGCTAGCGGGAGTGGCACAGATACGCAGTATTTT
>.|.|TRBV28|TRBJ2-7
CASSQHGTYEQYF
TGTGCCAGCAGTCAGCACGGGACCTACGAGCAGTACTTC
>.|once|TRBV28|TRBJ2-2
CASSLVWAGRTNTGELFF
TGTGCCAGCAGTTTAGTCTGGGCAGGGAGAACAAACACCGGGGAGCTGTTTTTT
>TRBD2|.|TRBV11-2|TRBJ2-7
CASSGLAGGASEQYF
TGTGCCAGCAGCGGACTAGCGGGAGGAGCTAGTGAGCAGTACTTC
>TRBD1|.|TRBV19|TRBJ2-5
CASSTRTGGVSETQYF
TGTGCCAGTAGTACCCGGACAGGGGGCGTTTCGGAGACCCAGTACTTC
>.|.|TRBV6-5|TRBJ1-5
CASRGGVRQPQHF
TGTGCCAGCAGGGGGGGGGTCCGACAGCCCCAGCATTTT
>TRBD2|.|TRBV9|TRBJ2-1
CASSVDLAGYNEQFF
TGTGCCAGCAGCGTAGATCTAGCGGGATACAATGAGCAGTTCTTC